This is a list of T cell receptor beta chains from one sample in a study of shared T cell receptors in the human thymus. This table comes from immunoSEQ multiplex PCR, and its TCRdb copy is limited to in-frame clones, with some not included. The sample yields 630,000 or so clones, 80% to 90% seen once. This same sample was also part of a study on human thymus T cells.

Sequences were obtained from thymocytes. The source is a boy less than two years old with a congenital heart defect. CDR3s include the opening cysteine and the closing phenylalanine or tryptophan. D genes are given only for firm matches. Not every row has a clone size; where given, it reads once, few, many or a size class.

j_call clone_size d_call v_call cdr3_nt cdr3_aa
TRBJ1-2 once NA TRBV28 TGTGCCAGCAGTTTGGGACACCCTTCCACCTATGGCTACACCTTC CASSLGHPSTYGYTF
TRBJ1-5 NA NA TRBV5-6 TGTGCCAGCAGCTTGGCCGACAGCACCAGGGATCAGCCCCAGCATTTT CASSLADSTRDQPQHF
TRBJ2-3 NA NA TRBV13 TGTGCCAGCAGCCCTCGGACTAACACAGATACGCAGTATTTT CASSPRTNTDTQYF
TRBJ2-5 NA NA TRBV5-6 TGTGCCAGCAGCTTGTTACGGGGTAGATCGGACCGCCAAGAGACCCAGTACTTC CASSLLRGRSDRQETQYF
TRBJ2-2 once NA TRBV10-1 TGCGCCAGCAGTGAGGGGTCACTAACCGGGGAGCTGTTTTTT CASSEGSLTGELFF
TRBJ1-4 NA NA TRBV30 TGTGCCTGGACAATGTCCCGGGCGGACTGGTTTTTT CAWTMSRADWFF
TRBJ1-2 NA NA TRBV28 TGTGCCAGCAGTCACCTCGGGGGGAACTATGGCTACACCTTC CASSHLGGNYGYTF
TRBJ1-1 NA TRBD1 TRBV28 TGTGCCAGCAGTTTGTTGACAGGGATCACTGAAGCTTTCTTT CASSLLTGITEAFF
TRBJ2-7 NA NA TRBV7-6 TGTGCCAGCAGCTCTCAGGGGACCCCCTACGAGCAGTACTTC CASSSQGTPYEQYF
TRBJ2-7 NA TRBD2 TRBV4-3 TGCGCCAGCAGCCAAGATCTAGTCGGGAGGCGACAAACCTACGAGCAGTACTTC CASSQDLVGRRQTYEQYF
TRBJ1-3 NA TRBD1 TRBV5-1 TGCGCCAGCAGCCCGGACAGGGGGTCGTCCGGAAACACCATATATTTT CASSPDRGSSGNTIYF
TRBJ2-3 NA TRBD2 TRBV4-3 TGCGCCAGCAGCCTCAGATTGGGACTAGCGGGAGTCACAGATACGCAGTATTTT CASSLRLGLAGVTDTQYF
TRBJ1-1 few TRBD1 TRBV7-8 TGTGCCAGCAGCTTAACAGGGGGGGAAAGCACTGAAGCTTTCTTT CASSLTGGESTEAFF
TRBJ2-5 NA NA TRBV6-6 TGTGCCAGCAGTTACTCCGGGGTTCGGTACCAAGAGACCCAGTACTTC CASSYSGVRYQETQYF
TRBJ1-5 NA TRBD1 TRBV7-2 TGTGCCAGCAGCGACCCGGACAGGTCGGCCCAGCATTTT CASSDPDRSAQHF
TRBJ2-2 NA TRBD1 TRBV5-6 TGTGCCAGCAGCTCGAACAGGGGGAAGGATTTCGGGGAGCTGTTTTTT CASSSNRGKDFGELFF
TRBJ2-7 NA NA TRBV4-3 TGCGCCAGCAGCCAAGACAGCGGACCTGGGAACGAGCAGTACTTC CASSQDSGPGNEQYF
TRBJ1-1 NA TRBD1 TRBV11-2 TGTGCCAGCAGCTTAGGGGACAGCAACACTGAAGCTTTCTTT CASSLGDSNTEAFF
TRBJ2-1 NA TRBD2 TRBV5-1 TGCGCCAGCAATATTGGGGCTCGCGGGAGTGAGAATGAGCAGTTCTTC CASNIGARGSENEQFF
TRBJ2-1 NA NA TRBV4-3 TGCGCCAGCAGCGGGGCCCCTTCCAATGAGCAGTTCTTC CASSGAPSNEQFF
TRBJ2-7 once NA TRBV5-1 TGCGCCAGCAGCAGTACAGGGAAGCCCTACGAGCAGTACTTC CASSSTGKPYEQYF
TRBJ1-1 NA TRBD1 TRBV4-3 TGCGCCAGCAGCCGAGACAGGGGTTCTCACACTGAAGCTTTCTTT CASSRDRGSHTEAFF
TRBJ1-3 NA NA TRBV5-6 TGTGCCAGCAGCCGGGTCGTGGAAATGAGCTCTGGAAACACCATATATTTT CASSRVVEMSSGNTIYF
TRBJ1-1 NA NA TRBV5-1 TGCGCCAGCAGCTTGGAAAGCGACGGGAACACTGAAGCTTTCTTT CASSLESDGNTEAFF
TRBJ2-1 NA NA TRBV29-1 TGCAGCGTTGTTCTCCTGGGTAGCGAGATAAAGAGCTCCTACAATGAGCAGTTCTTC CSVVLLGSEIKSSYNEQFF
TRBJ2-7 once NA TRBV30 TGTGCCTGGAGCCCGGGTAGATACGAGCAGTACTTC CAWSPGRYEQYF
TRBJ1-6 few NA TRBV27 TGTGCCAGCAGCGAGAGCTCCTATAATTCACCCCTCCACTTT CASSESSYNSPLHF
TRBJ2-7 NA NA TRBV5-1 TGCGCCAGCAGCTTCTCAGGATTATGCAGGGGTGGGGACGAGCAGTACTTC CASSFSGLCRGGDEQYF
TRBJ1-3 NA TRBD1 TRBV5-1 TGCGCCAGCAGCTTGGCCTCGACGGACAGGCGATCTGGAAACACCATATATTTT CASSLASTDRRSGNTIYF
TRBJ2-1 NA TRBD1 TRBV5-1 TGCGCCAGCAGCTTGGGCCCAGGGGGTCACAATGAGCAGTTCTTC CASSLGPGGHNEQFF
TRBJ2-6 NA NA TRBV5-1 TGCGCCAGCAGCTTCAAGAGCTCTGGGGCCAACGTCCTGACTTTC CASSFKSSGANVLTF
TRBJ2-5 NA TRBD1 TRBV12-5 TGTGCTAGTGGTATGGGGAAAGGGGGCTTGAGGGAAGAGACCCAGTACTTC CASGMGKGGLREETQYF
TRBJ2-7 NA TRBD2 TRBV5-6 TGTGCCAGCAGCTTGTCCACTAGCGGGGACTACGAGCAGTACTTC CASSLSTSGDYEQYF
TRBJ2-4 NA TRBD2 TRBV7-6 TGTGCCAGCAGCCTAGGACTAGCGGGAGGGTCTGACATTCAGTACTTC CASSLGLAGGSDIQYF
TRBJ2-2 NA TRBD2 TRBV25-1 TGTGCCAGCACCGGACTAGCGGGGGGCACCGGGGAGCTGTTTTTT CASTGLAGGTGELFF
TRBJ1-2 NA NA TRBV5-4 TGTGCCAGCAGCTTGCCTAGACCAGGGGTTATCGATGGCTACACCTTC CASSLPRPGVIDGYTF
TRBJ2-2 NA NA TRBV11-3 TGTGCCAGCAGCCGCGGGGGCGTGTCTGCCGGGGAGCTGTTTTTT CASSRGGVSAGELFF
TRBJ2-7 once TRBD1 TRBV7-2 TGTGCCAGCAGAGCCGGGACAGGATACTACGAGCAGTACTTC CASRAGTGYYEQYF
TRBJ2-5 NA TRBD1 TRBV7-6 TGTGCCAGCAGCTTAGGACCGGGACAGGGGGCCGGAGAGACCCAGTACTTC CASSLGPGQGAGETQYF
TRBJ1-2 NA NA TRBV4-1 TGCGCCAGCAGCCCAAGGCGAGGGTTTAACTATGGCTACACCTTC CASSPRRGFNYGYTF
TRBJ2-3 once TRBD2 TRBV15 TGTGCCACCAGCGGCAGTACCCCCGGGACTAGCGGGATAACTAGCACAGATACGCAGTATTTT CATSGSTPGTSGITSTDTQYF